This T cell receptor (beta chain) was identified during a study of T cells in localized non-small cell lung cancer. CDR1 and CDR2 from the germline V gene are LGHNA and YSLEER. The CDR3 length is 16 residues. V dropped 0 bases and J dropped 6; count of bases not matched to a gene: 5. The protocol was immunoSEQ multiplex PCR, while the TCRdb copy is restricted to in-frame clones and leaves out a portion. This repertoire shows 45,000 to 55,000 clones, 77% found once; its top ten account for 17%. This material consisted of peripheral blood, taken before any cancer treatment. The chain employs TRBV4-3 and TRBJ1-2; 12 bases match TRBD1. This clonotype originated in a man aged 40 to 70 with stage I squamous cell lung carcinoma. The CDR3 DNA reads as TGCGCCAGCAGCCAAGAAGTGTGGGACAGGGGGCATGGCTACACCTTC. Protein sequence: CASSQEVWDRGHGYTF.